This TCR beta chain was sequenced for a study of T-cell memory formation after mild COVID-19. The germline CDR1 and CDR2 sequences are SGHVS and FQNEAQ. V lost 5 bases, J lost 1 base, and 9 bases lay in between. This CDR3 has 14 residues. This clonotype appeared a single time. TCRdb itself ran the 5' RACE reads through MiXCR, one entry per CDR3 protein. The repertoire holds a few hundred thousand distinct CDR3 sequences, roughly 21% seen once, with about 12% in the top ten. The chain links TRBV7-8 to TRBJ2-4, with D hard to call. The sequence was obtained from an adult woman who had mild COVID-19 (a few samples of this study predate the infection). Cell type and time point are not known. The sequenced material came from PBMCs or a T cell subset sorted from them (not recorded which). In DNA, the CDR3 is TGTGCCAGCAGCCCCGACGTGGCCAAAAACATTCAGTACTTC. This sequence encodes CASSPDVAKNIQYF.